This T cell receptor beta chain was sequenced in a study of cytomegalovirus exposure and HLA in healthy donors. The study, taken as a whole, reports: An analysis that was carried out later associated 16,951 TCR beta sequences with HLA alleles at 0.05 false discovery rate.

CDR3 size: 14 residues. V was pared by 2 bases and J by 3 bases, with 3 bases of the junction left unmatched. The V gene's germline CDR1 is MNHNY and CDR2 SVGAGI (reference sequence). On this clone: Its antigen remains unidentified.

Primers for the PCR totalled 60 Vbeta and 13 Jbeta. TCRdb's copy holds only in-frame clones and misses some; the assay was immunoSEQ multiplex PCR. The data contain 55,000 to 75,000 clones, about four fifths of them singletons. Sequencing was performed on PBMCs. This chain connects TRBV6-6 to TRBJ1-1, with 7 bases identical to TRBD1. The sequence was obtained from a man aged 25 to 40 in good health and CMV-seropositive. The CDR3 sequence: CASSYRGRDTEAFF. Written as DNA, the CDR3 is TGTGCCAGCAGTTACAGGGGGCGTGACACTGAAGCTTTCTTT.